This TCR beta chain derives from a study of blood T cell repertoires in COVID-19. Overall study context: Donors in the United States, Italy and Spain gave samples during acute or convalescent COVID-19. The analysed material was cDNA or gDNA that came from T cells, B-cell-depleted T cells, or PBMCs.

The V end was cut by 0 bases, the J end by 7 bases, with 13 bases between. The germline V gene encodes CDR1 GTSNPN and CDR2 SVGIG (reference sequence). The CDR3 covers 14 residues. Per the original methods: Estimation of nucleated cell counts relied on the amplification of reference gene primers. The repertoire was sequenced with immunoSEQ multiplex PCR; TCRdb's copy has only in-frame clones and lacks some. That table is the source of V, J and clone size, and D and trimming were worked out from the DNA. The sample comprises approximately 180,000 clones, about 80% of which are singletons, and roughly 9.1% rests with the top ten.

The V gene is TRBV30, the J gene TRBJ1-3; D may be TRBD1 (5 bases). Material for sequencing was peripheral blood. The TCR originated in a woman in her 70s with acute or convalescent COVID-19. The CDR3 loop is CAWSVLGAPNTIYF. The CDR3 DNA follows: TGTGCCTGGAGTGTATTAGGGGCTCCTAACACCATATATTTT.